This T cell receptor (beta chain) is from a study of high-grade serous ovarian cancer treatment subgroups. Per germline, CDR1 MNHEY and CDR2 SMNVEV (reference sequence). Trimming removed 8 bases from V and 4 bases from J, with 11 bases in between. The CDR3 has 12 amino acids. This clone was picked up a small number of times. Only in-frame clones appear in the TCRdb table, and some are missing; sequencing was by immunoSEQ multiplex PCR. The repertoire includes some 3,100 clones, around 74% of them detected once, and 29% sits in the top ten. Tumor samples were taken before definitive surgery or chemotherapy.

The specimen sequenced was tumor tissue. This sequence originates from a human donor with high-grade serous ovarian cancer. The chain couples TRBV27 to TRBJ1-1; D might be TRBD1 (5 bases). Here the CDR3 reads CASRGGSTEAFF. DNA for the CDR3: TGTGCCAGCCGTGGGGGGAGCACTGAAGCTTTCTTT.